The clone carrying this T cell receptor (beta chain) was picked up a small number of times. Its antigen is not known. V was cut by 5 bases and J by 5 bases, with 13 bases left in between. This CDR3 is built from 13 residues. Germline V lookup: CDR1 SGHNT, CDR2 YYREEE (reference sequence). TCRdb used MiXCR to reprocess the reads, holding one entry per CDR3 protein. The sample lists under 850,000 distinct CDR3 sequences; 30% to 40% were seen once. This sample was taken from a study of T cell repertoires in cytomegalovirus infection. For the study at large: Epitope selection comprised recently identified HLA-C-restricted CMV epitopes and well-studied HLA-B-restricted CMV epitopes. Matching HLA type, along with CMV infection, was indicated by public TCR beta signatures. General observations from the study: Dominant in the ex vivo response were TCR beta clonotypes restricted by HLA-C and specific for CMV. Summed frequency of shared TCR beta families picked out CMV carriers who also had the relevant HLA.

The source material was cultured PBMCs, sampled from culture after CMV antigen stimulation. The sequence derives from a human donor in good health (CMV status not recorded). Some clones in this sample may be carry-over from other donors' samples. The chain links TRBV5-4 to TRBJ2-5; perhaps TRBD2 as D (6 bases). DNA of the CDR3: TGTGCCAGCAGGGGCGGGAACGGTGAGACCCAGTACTTC. It encodes CASRGGNGETQYF.